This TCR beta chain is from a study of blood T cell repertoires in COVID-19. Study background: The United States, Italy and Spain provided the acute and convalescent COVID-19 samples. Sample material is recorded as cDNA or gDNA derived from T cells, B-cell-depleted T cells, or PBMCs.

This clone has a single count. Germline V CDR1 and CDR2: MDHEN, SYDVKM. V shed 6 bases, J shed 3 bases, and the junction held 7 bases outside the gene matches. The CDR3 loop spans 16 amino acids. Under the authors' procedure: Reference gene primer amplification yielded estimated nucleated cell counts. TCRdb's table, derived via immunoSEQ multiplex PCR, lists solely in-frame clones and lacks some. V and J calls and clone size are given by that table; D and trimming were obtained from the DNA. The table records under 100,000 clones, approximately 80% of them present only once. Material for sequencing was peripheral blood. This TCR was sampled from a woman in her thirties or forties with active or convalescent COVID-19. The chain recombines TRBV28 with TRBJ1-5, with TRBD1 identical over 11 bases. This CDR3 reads CASSTGQGADNQPQHF. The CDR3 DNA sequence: TGTGCCAGCAGCACTGGACAGGGGGCAGACAATCAGCCCCAGCATTTT.